This section outlines one T cell receptor beta chain sequence together with its context. CD45RO-negative cells were positively selected for CCR7, leaving out terminally differentiated effector memory CD45RA+ cells. All donors were Caucasian adults living in Nashville, Tennessee. The data belong to a study of shared clonotypes between healthy human individuals. When replicate PCRs were run on sorted subsets, they used about 220 ng DNA, some 29,000 T cell genomes. The protocol was immunoSEQ multiplex PCR, while the TCRdb copy is restricted to in-frame clones and leaves out a portion. The sample lists over 750,000 clones, 96% occurring once. The CDR3 has 16 residues. V was cut by 4 bases and J by 0 bases, with 13 bases left in between. Germline V gene data show CDR1 as MGHRA and CDR2 as YSYEKL.

The TCR sequence derives from a young man in good health. The material sequenced was naive CD8+ T cells sorted from blood. J is TRBJ1-3 and V is TRBV4-1; possibly TRBD1 for D (5 bases). The CDR3 coding sequence is TGCGCCAGCAGCCCACGGGACTCAAGCTCTGGAAACACCATATATTTT. Its translation: CASSPRDSSSGNTIYF.